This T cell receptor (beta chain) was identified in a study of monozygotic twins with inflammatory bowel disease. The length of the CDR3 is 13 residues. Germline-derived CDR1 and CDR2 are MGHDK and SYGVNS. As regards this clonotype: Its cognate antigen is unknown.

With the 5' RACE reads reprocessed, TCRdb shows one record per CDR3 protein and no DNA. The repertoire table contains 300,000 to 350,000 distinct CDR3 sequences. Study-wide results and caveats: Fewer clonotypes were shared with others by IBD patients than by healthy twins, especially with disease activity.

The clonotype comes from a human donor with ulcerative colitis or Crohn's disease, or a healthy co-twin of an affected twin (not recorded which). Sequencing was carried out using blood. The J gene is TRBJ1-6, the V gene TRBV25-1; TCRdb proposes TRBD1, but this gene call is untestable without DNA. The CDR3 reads CASRQTDNSPLHF.